One sample yielded the 13 T cell receptor beta chains listed below, sequenced in a study of cytomegalovirus exposure and HLA in healthy donors. The study ran its PCR with 60 Vbeta and 13 Jbeta primers. The assay was immunoSEQ multiplex PCR, and TCRdb's table has in-frame clones only and misses some. The sample lists approximately 110,000 clones, around 78% occurring once. Input material: PBMCs. The receptor set was obtained from a man aged 35 to 55 in good health and CMV-seronegative.

This clone was seen only once. The chain joins TRBV19 to TRBJ2-1, with unresolved D. Germline CDR1 is LNHDA and CDR2 is SQIVND (reference sequence). The V gene lost 5 bases and the J gene lost 9 bases, with 11 bases spanning the gap. CDR3 length equals 12 residues. DNA for the CDR3: TGTGCCAGTAGTCCACAGTCTCCTGAGCAGTTCTTC. It encodes CASSPQSPEQFF. Full variable domain (rest looked up from reference TRBV19 and TRBJ2-1): DGGITQSPKYLFRKEGQNVTLSCEQNLNHDAMYWYRQDPGQGLRLIYYSQIVNDFQKGDIAEGYSVSREKKESFPLTVTSAQKNPTAFYLCASSPQSPEQFFGPGTRLTVL.

This chain links TRBV29-1 with TRBJ2-6, with unresolved D. The CDR3 loop spans 14 amino acids. Germline V CDR1 and CDR2: SQVTM, ANQGSEA. As DNA, the CDR3 is TGCAGTACGGCCACGGGCTCTGGGGCCAACGTCCTGACTTTC. Its translation is CSTATGSGANVLTF. Based on the CDR3 plus reference TRBV29-1 and TRBJ2-6, the full variable domain is SAVISQKPSRDICQRGTSLTIQCQVDSQVTMMFWYRQQPGQSLTLIATANQGSEATYESGFVIDKFPISRPNLTFSTLTVSNMSPEDSSIYLCSTATGSGANVLTFGAGSRLTVL.

The chain employs TRBV18 and TRBJ1-1; maybe TRBD1 (5 bases). Deletions cut 3 bases from V and 1 base from J, with 6 bases between. The CDR3 is made up of 13 amino acids. Germline V gene data show CDR1 as KGHSH and CDR2 as LQKENI. CDR3 bases: TGTGCCAGCTCACCCGGACAGAACACTGAAGCTTTCTTT. Translation: CASSPGQNTEAFF.

This chain connects TRBV11-1 to TRBJ2-1, with D perhaps TRBD2 (6 bases). Germline V CDR1 and CDR2: SGHAT, FQDESV (reference sequence). The CDR3 consists of 16 residues. V lost 5 bases to trimming and J lost 5 bases, with 19 bases between them. CDR3 in DNA: TGTGCCAGCAGCCCTGGGGGACTTACCTTAAACAATGAGCAGTTCTTC. This encodes CASSPGGLTLNNEQFF.

The chain recombines TRBV7-3 with TRBJ2-2, with D perhaps TRBD1 (5 bases). Germline V gene sequence: CDR1 SGHTA, CDR2 FQGTGA. The CDR3 totals 14 residues. V dropped 1 base and J dropped 6 bases, with 9 bases sitting between them. For the CDR3, the DNA is TGTGCCAGCAGCTTAAGTCAGGGTGCCGGGGAGCTGTTTTTT. Residues: CASSLSQGAGELFF.

This clone was recorded a few times. J is TRBJ2-7 and V is TRBV5-4; weak D call: TRBD1 (6 bases). CDR3 length: 13 amino acids. From germline, CDR1 is SGHNT and CDR2 YYREEE (reference sequence). The V and J ends lost 0 bases and 6 bases respectively, with 10 bases between them. In DNA form, the CDR3 reads TGTGCCAGCAGCTTGGTCAGGGGCGGCGAGCAGTACTTC. Protein sequence: CASSLVRGGEQYF.

The chain recombines TRBV19 with TRBJ2-1; 7 nucleotides line up with TRBD1. The V segment lost 2 bases and the J segment 3 bases; nucleotides outside the gene matches: 4. Germline assignment: CDR1 LNHDA and CDR2 SQIVND (reference sequence). The CDR3 loop spans 15 amino acids. The CDR3, as DNA: TGTGCCAGTAGTATATCGGACAGGCTCTACAATGAGCAGTTCTTC. Its translation is CASSISDRLYNEQFF.

The rearrangement links TRBV27 to TRBJ1-2, with 7 bases matching TRBD1. The CDR3 sequence is 14 residues long. Germline V CDR1 and CDR2: MNHEY, SMNVEV (reference sequence). J lost 8 bases, V lost 2 bases, and 8 bases had no gene match. CDR3 amino acids: CASSLAGGGRGYTF. The CDR3 coding sequence is TGTGCCAGCAGTTTAGCAGGGGGTGGACGGGGCTACACCTTC.

The gene calls are TRBV7-9 and TRBJ1-5, with D possibly matching TRBD1 (6 bases). This CDR3 region has 12 residues. Trimming pared 11 bases from V and 7 bases from J, leaving 15 bases between. Germline V gene lookup returns CDR1 SEHNR and CDR2 FQNEAQ (reference sequence). The CDR3 DNA reads as TGTGCCGGCCAACAGGGCGGGCAGCCCCAGCATTTT. Its protein product is CAGQQGGQPQHF.

The rearrangement links TRBV5-4 to TRBJ2-7; the D gene is possibly TRBD1 (6 bases). CDR1 is SGHNT and CDR2 is YYREEE in the germline V gene (reference sequence). V lost 2 bases to trimming and J lost 4 bases, with 13 bases between them. The CDR3 sequence is 14 residues long. The CDR3 is CASSFHPGDYEQYF. CDR3 nucleotides: TGTGCCAGCAGCTTCCACCCAGGGGATTACGAGCAGTACTTC. The whole variable domain, filled in from reference TRBV5-4 and TRBJ2-7, reads ETGVTQSPTHLIKTRGQQVTLRCSSQSGHNTVSWYQQALGQGPQFIFQYYREEENGRGNFPPRFSGLQFPNYSSELNVNALELDDSALYLCASSFHPGDYEQYFGPGTRLTVT.

In DNA form, the CDR3 reads TGCGCCAGCAGCTCGGGACAGAATTATAATTCACCCCTCCACTTT. Its protein is CASSSGQNYNSPLHF. V and J are TRBV5-1 and TRBJ1-6; 7 nucleotides match TRBD1. The length of the CDR3 is 15 residues. V dropped 3 bases and J dropped 4; count of bases not matched to a gene: 4. Germline-derived CDR1 and CDR2 are SGHRS and YFSETQ.

The genes are TRBV7-3 and TRBJ2-3; possibly TRBD2 for D (6 bases). V lost 2 bases, J lost 0 bases, and 12 bases lay in between. Per the germline V gene, CDR1 is SGHTA and CDR2 is FQGTGA. The CDR3 spans 16 residues. CDR3 sequence (DNA): TGTGCCAGCAGCTTAGGGCGGGGACCTAGCACAGATACGCAGTATTTT. Encoded protein: CASSLGRGPSTDTQYF.

V usage is TRBV7-8 and J usage is TRBJ2-1; 9 positions match TRBD2. Germline-derived CDR1 and CDR2 are SGHVS and FQNEAQ. The J segment lost 4 bases and the V segment lost 5 bases, leaving 9 bases of the junction unmatched. The CDR3 runs to 16 residues. The CDR3 DNA follows: TGTGCCAGCAGCCCCTTCGCGGGGGGGCCTTACAATGAGCAGTTCTTC. This translates into CASSPFAGGPYNEQFF.